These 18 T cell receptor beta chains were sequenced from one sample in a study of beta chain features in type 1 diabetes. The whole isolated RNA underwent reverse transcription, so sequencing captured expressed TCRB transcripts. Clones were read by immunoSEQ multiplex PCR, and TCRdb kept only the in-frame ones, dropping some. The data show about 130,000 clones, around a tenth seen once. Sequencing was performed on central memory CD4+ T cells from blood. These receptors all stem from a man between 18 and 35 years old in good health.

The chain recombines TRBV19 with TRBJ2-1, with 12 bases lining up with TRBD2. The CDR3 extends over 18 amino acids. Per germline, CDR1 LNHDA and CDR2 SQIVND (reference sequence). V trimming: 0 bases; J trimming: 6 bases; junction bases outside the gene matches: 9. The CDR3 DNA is TGTGCCAGTAGTATAGATCACACTAGCGGGGGGTCTGGCAATGAGCAGTTCTTC. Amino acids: CASSIDHTSGGSGNEQFF.

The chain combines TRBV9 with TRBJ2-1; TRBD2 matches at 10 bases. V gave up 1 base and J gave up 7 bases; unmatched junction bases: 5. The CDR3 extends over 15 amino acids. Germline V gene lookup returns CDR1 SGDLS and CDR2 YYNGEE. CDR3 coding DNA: TGTGCCAGCAGCGTAAGCGGGGGGGCTAGGAATGAGCAGTTCTTC. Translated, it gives CASSVSGGARNEQFF.

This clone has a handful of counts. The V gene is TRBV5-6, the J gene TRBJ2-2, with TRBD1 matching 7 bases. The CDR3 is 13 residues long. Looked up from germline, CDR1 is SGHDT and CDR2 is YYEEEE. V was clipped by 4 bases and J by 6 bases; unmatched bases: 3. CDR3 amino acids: CASSLTGAGELFF. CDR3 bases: TGTGCCAGCAGCCTTACAGGGGCCGGGGAGCTGTTTTTT. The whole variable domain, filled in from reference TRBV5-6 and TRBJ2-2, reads DAGVTQSPTHLIKTRGQQVTLRCSPKSGHDTVSWYQQALGQGPQFIFQYYEEEERQRGNFPDRFSGHQFPNYSSELNVNALLLGDSALYLCASSLTGAGELFFGEGSRLTVL.

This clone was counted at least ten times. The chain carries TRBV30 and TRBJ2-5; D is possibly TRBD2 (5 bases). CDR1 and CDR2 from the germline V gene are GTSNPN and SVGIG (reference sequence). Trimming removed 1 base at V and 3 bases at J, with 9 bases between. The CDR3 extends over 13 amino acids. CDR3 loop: CAWSGSSKETQYF. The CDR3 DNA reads TGTGCCTGGAGTGGGTCTAGCAAAGAGACCCAGTACTTC.

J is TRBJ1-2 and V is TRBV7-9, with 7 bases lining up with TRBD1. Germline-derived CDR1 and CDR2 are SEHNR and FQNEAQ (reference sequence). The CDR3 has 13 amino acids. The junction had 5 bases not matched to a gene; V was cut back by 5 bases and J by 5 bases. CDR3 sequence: CASSPRGQYGYTF. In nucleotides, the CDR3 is TGTGCCAGCAGCCCCAGGGGACAGTATGGCTACACCTTC.

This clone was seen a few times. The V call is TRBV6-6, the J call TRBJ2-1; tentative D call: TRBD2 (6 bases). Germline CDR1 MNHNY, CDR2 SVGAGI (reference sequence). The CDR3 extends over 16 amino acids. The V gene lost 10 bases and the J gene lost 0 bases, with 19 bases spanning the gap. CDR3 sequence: CAIRASDGSSYNEQFF. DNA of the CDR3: TGTGCCATCCGAGCCTCAGACGGGAGCTCCTACAATGAGCAGTTCTTC.

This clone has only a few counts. The CDR3 protein is CASSQDSQGSYGYTF. The CDR3 region has the DNA TGCGCCAGCAGCCAAGATTCCCAGGGGTCTTATGGCTACACCTTC. The J gene is TRBJ1-2, the V gene TRBV4-3; possibly TRBD1 for D (6 bases). CDR1 is LGHNA and CDR2 is YSLEER in the germline V gene. Trimming removed 0 bases at V and 5 bases at J, with 13 bases between. The length of the CDR3 is 15 residues.

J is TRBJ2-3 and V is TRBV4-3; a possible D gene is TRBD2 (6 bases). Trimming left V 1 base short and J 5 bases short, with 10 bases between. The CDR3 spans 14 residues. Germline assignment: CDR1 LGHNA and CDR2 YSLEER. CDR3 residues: CASSQGRGGDTQYF. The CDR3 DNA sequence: TGCGCCAGCAGCCAAGGAAGGGGAGGAGATACGCAGTATTTT.

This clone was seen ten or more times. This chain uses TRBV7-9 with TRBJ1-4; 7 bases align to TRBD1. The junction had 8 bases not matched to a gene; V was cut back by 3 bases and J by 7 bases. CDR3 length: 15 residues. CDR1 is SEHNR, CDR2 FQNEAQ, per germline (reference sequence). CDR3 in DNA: TGTGCCAGCAGCTTTGGCGGACAGGCGAGTGAAAAACTGTTTTTT. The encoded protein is CASSFGGQASEKLFF.

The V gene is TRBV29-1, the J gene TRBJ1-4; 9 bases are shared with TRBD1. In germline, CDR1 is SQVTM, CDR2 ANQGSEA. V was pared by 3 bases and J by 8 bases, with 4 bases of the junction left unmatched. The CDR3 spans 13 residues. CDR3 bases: TGCAGCGTTGACTTAGGACAGGGGGAAAAACTGTTTTTT. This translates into CSVDLGQGEKLFF. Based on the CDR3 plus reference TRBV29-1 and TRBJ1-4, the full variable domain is SAVISQKPSRDICQRGTSLTIQCQVDSQVTMMFWYRQQPGQSLTLIATANQGSEATYESGFVIDKFPISRPNLTFSTLTVSNMSPEDSSIYLCSVDLGQGEKLFFGSGTQLSVL.

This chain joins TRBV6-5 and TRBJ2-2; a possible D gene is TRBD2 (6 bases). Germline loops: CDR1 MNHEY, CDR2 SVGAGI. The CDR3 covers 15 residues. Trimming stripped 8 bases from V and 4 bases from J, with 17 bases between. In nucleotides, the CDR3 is TGTGCCAGCCTAAAGCGGAGGGGTGGCACCGGGGAGCTGTTTTTT. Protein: CASLKRRGGTGELFF.

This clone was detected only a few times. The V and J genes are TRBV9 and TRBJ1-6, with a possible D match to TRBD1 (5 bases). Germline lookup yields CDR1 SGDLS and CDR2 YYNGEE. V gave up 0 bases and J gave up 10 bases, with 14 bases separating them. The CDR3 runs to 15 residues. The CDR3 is CASSVDGGTGSPLHF. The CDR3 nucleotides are TGTGCCAGCAGCGTAGACGGGGGTACGGGATCACCCCTCCACTTT.

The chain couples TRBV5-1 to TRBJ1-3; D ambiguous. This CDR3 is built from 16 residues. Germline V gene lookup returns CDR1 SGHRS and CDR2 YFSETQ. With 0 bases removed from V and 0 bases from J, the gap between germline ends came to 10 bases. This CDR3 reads CASSLEYGNSGNTIYF. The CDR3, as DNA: TGCGCCAGCAGCTTGGAGTACGGGAACTCTGGAAACACCATATATTTT.

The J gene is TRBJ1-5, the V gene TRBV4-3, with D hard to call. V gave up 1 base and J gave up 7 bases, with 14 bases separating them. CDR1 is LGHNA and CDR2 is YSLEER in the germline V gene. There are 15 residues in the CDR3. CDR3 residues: CASSQVTGRGQPQHF. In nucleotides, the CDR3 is TGCGCCAGCAGCCAAGTTACCGGGAGAGGCCAGCCCCAGCATTTT.

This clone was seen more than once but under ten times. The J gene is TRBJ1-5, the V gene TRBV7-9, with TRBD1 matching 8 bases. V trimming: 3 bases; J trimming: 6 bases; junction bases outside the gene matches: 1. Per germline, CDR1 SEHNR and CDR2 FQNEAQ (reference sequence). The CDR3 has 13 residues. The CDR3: CASSLDRAQPQHF. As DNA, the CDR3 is TGTGCCAGCAGCTTGGACAGGGCTCAGCCCCAGCATTTT.

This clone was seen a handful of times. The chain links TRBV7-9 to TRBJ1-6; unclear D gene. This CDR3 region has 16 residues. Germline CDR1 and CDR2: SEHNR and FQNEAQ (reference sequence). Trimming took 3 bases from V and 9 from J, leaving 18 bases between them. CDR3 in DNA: TGTGCCAGCAGCTTGTTAGAGGCAGACTTGGGTTCACCCCTCCACTTT. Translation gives CASSLLEADLGSPLHF.

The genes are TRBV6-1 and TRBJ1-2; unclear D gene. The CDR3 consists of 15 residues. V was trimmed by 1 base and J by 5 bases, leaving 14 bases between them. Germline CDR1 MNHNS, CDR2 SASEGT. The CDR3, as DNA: TGTGCCAGCAGTGAAGAGAGGGTTTCCGCTTATGGCTACACCTTC. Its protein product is CASSEERVSAYGYTF.

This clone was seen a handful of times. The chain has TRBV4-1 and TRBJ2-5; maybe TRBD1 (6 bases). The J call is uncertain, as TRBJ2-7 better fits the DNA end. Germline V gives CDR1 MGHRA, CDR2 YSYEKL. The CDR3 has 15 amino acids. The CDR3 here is CASSQVKQGDYEQYF. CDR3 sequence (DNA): TGCGCCAGCAGCCAAGTAAAACAGGGTGACTACGAGCAGTACTTC.